The 24 T cell receptor beta chains presented below share a single source sample, sequenced in a study of cytomegalovirus exposure and HLA in healthy donors. Assay used: immunoSEQ multiplex PCR; TCRdb lists only in-frame clones, some missing. The table includes under 80,000 clones, around 90% detected once. Source material: PBMCs. The source of these receptors is a woman younger than 30 in good health and CMV-seronegative.

The chain combines TRBV28 with TRBJ2-5, with D possibly TRBD2 on 6 matching bases. V was clipped by 8 bases and J by 4 bases, with 14 bases between them. CDR1 MDHEN and CDR2 SYDVKM come from the germline V gene. The CDR3 is 13 amino acids. CDR3 sequence: CASGRGGRETQYF. The CDR3 DNA reads as TGTGCCAGCGGCCGCGGAGGGCGAGAGACCCAGTACTTC. Full variable domain (remainder filled in from reference TRBV28 and TRBJ2-5): DVKVTQSSRYLVKRTGEKVFLECVQDMDHENMFWYRQDPGLGLRLIYFSYDVKMKEKGDIPEGYSVSREKKERFSLILESASTNQTSMYLCASGRGGRETQYFGPGTRLLVL.

This clone was observed a single time. The J gene is TRBJ2-7, the V gene TRBV5-4, with TRBD2 as a possible D gene (6 bases). This CDR3 has 15 residues. Trimming stripped 0 bases from V and 0 bases from J, with 10 bases between. The germline V gene has CDR1 SGHNT and CDR2 YYREEE (reference sequence). The CDR3 is CASSLVLRGSYEQYF. The CDR3 DNA sequence: TGTGCCAGCAGCTTGGTTTTGCGGGGCTCCTACGAGCAGTACTTC.

The CDR3 sequence: CASSSSQGFDEQYF. CDR3 in DNA: TGTGCCAGCAGCTCGTCCCAGGGTTTCGACGAGCAGTACTTC. This chain joins TRBV7-8 and TRBJ2-7, with a possible D match to TRBD1 (5 bases). There are 14 residues in the CDR3. V lost 4 bases and J lost 5, with 15 bases in between. Germline assignment: CDR1 SGHVS and CDR2 FQNEAQ.

The V and J genes are TRBV10-1 and TRBJ1-2, with D possibly matching TRBD1 (6 bases). The CDR3 runs 13 residues. Germline CDR1 and CDR2: WNHNN and SYGVQD (reference sequence). Trimming stripped 9 bases from V and 1 base from J, with 12 bases between. CDR3 coding DNA: TGCGCCAGGTTAACAGGGAGTAACTATGGCTACACCTTC. It translates to CARLTGSNYGYTF.

This chain links TRBV5-6 with TRBJ2-3; 15 positions agree with TRBD2. There are 19 residues in the CDR3. V lost 4 bases, J lost 4 bases, and 13 bases stayed unmatched. Germline V gene data show CDR1 as SGHDT and CDR2 as YYEEEE. The CDR3: CASSPPPGLAGGFADTQYF. For the CDR3, the DNA is TGTGCCAGCAGCCCCCCTCCGGGACTAGCGGGGGGCTTCGCAGATACGCAGTATTTT.

The V call is TRBV5-1, the J call TRBJ2-7; 11 bases agree with TRBD2. Trimming removed 4 bases from V and 2 bases from J; junction bases left unmatched: 5. From germline, CDR1 is SGHRS and CDR2 YFSETQ. The CDR3 runs to 15 residues. This chain's CDR3 is CASSLIAGGTYEQYF. CDR3 nucleotides: TGCGCCAGCAGCCTAATAGCGGGGGGGACCTACGAGCAGTACTTC. Full variable domain (rest looked up from reference TRBV5-1 and TRBJ2-7): KAGVTQTPRYLIKTRGQQVTLSCSPISGHRSVSWYQQTPGQGLQFLFEYFSETQRNKGNFPGRFSGRQFSNSRSEMNVSTLELGDSALYLCASSLIAGGTYEQYFGPGTRLTVT.

The chain carries TRBV1 and TRBJ2-7; TRBD2, the table's D call, was not compared with the DNA. TRBV1 is shown as a pseudogene. The CDR3 contains 17 residues. The CDR3 reads CTSSQDLGRGGTYEQYF. CDR3 nucleotides: TGCACCAGCAGCCAAGATCTAGGAAGGGGGGGAACCTACGAGCAGTACTTC.

The chain couples TRBV28 to TRBJ2-7, with 10 bases aligning to TRBD1. CDR1 is MDHEN, CDR2 SYDVKM, per germline. V trimming: 6 bases; J trimming: 3 bases; junction bases outside the gene matches: 8. This CDR3 has 15 residues. In nucleotides, the CDR3 is TGTGCCAGCAGCCGAGCCCGGGACAGGGGCTACGAGCAGTACTTC. Amino acids: CASSRARDRGYEQYF.

The V and J genes are TRBV6-1 and TRBJ2-5; TRBD1 matches at 10 bases. Germline values: CDR1 MNHNS, CDR2 SASEGT. This CDR3 is 13 amino acids long. Trimming took 7 bases from V and 5 from J; bases not matched to a gene: 4. The CDR3 nucleotides read TGTGCCAGCAACCTGGACAGGGGGGAGACCCAGTACTTC. Its protein is CASNLDRGETQYF.

This rearrangement joins TRBV2 to TRBJ2-1; a possible D gene is TRBD1 (6 bases). CDR1 SNHLY and CDR2 FYNNEI come from the germline V gene. Trimming shortened V by 6 bases and J by 4 bases, and 13 bases separated the two germline ends. The CDR3 has 14 amino acids. The CDR3 region is CASSDRTAYNEQFF. The DNA of the CDR3 is TGTGCCAGCAGCGATCGGACAGCGTACAATGAGCAGTTCTTC.

The CDR3 DNA follows: TGTGCCAGCAGCCATAGCGGGAGCTTCAATGAGCAGTTCTTC. Its translation: CASSHSGSFNEQFF. The J gene is TRBJ2-1, the V gene TRBV7-8, with 9 bases identical to TRBD2. This CDR3 is 14 amino acids long. Germline lookup yields CDR1 SGHVS and CDR2 FQNEAQ. Trimming at V came to 5 bases and at J to 6 bases, leaving 5 bases not matched to a gene.

The chain is built from TRBV2 and TRBJ2-5, with 9 bases fitting TRBD2. CDR3 length equals 17 residues. The V gene end was trimmed by 7 bases and the J gene end by 4 bases; junction bases not matched to a gene: 16. Germline V CDR1 and CDR2: SNHLY, FYNNEI. CDR3: CASIRGYSAGGRETQYF. The CDR3 bases are TGTGCCAGCATTCGAGGGTATTCGGCGGGGGGGCGAGAGACCCAGTACTTC.

V gene TRBV30 combines with J gene TRBJ1-1; D possibly corresponds to TRBD1 (5 bases). Trimming stripped 4 bases from V and 4 bases from J, with 16 bases between. CDR1 is GTSNPN, CDR2 SVGIG, per germline (reference sequence). The CDR3 spans 14 residues. CDR3 sequence: CAWTIWTSPTEAFF. The CDR3 nucleotides read TGTGCCTGGACAATTTGGACAAGCCCCACTGAAGCTTTCTTT.

This chain connects TRBV19 to TRBJ2-7; possible D gene TRBD1, 6 bases. V shed 1 base and J shed 2 bases, with 12 bases lying between them. This CDR3 spans 15 amino acids. Per the germline V gene, CDR1 is LNHDA and CDR2 is SQIVND (reference sequence). DNA for the CDR3: TGTGCCAGTAGTATAGGATTGGACAGTACCTACGAGCAGTACTTC. Protein: CASSIGLDSTYEQYF. The whole variable domain, filled in from reference TRBV19 and TRBJ2-7, reads DGGITQSPKYLFRKEGQNVTLSCEQNLNHDAMYWYRQDPGQGLRLIYYSQIVNDFQKGDIAEGYSVSREKKESFPLTVTSAQKNPTAFYLCASSIGLDSTYEQYFGPGTRLTVT.

The CDR3 DNA is TGTGCCAGCAGTCCCAGACTAGCGGGAGACTACAATGAGCAGTTCTTC. Translation gives CASSPRLAGDYNEQFF. The chain combines TRBV28 with TRBJ2-1, with 12 bases matching TRBD2. The CDR3 is made up of 16 amino acids. Looked up from germline, CDR1 is MDHEN and CDR2 is SYDVKM. J was trimmed by 3 bases and V by 5 bases; bases with no gene match: 5.

The V call is TRBV5-1, the J call TRBJ1-5; no definite D call. The CDR3 runs 16 residues. V gave up 0 bases and J gave up 3 bases, with 13 bases separating them. Looked up from germline, CDR1 is SGHRS and CDR2 is YFSETQ. The CDR3 protein is CASSLVGLRDNQPQHF. The DNA of the CDR3 is TGCGCCAGCAGCTTGGTTGGTTTGAGGGACAATCAGCCCCAGCATTTT.

This clone was detected once. The DNA of the CDR3 is TGTGCCAGCAGCTTCGTGCGGGGATCTTGGACTGAAGCTTTCTTT. Translated: CASSFVRGSWTEAFF. This rearrangement joins TRBV7-8 to TRBJ1-1; D is ambiguous. Germline CDR1 and CDR2: SGHVS and FQNEAQ. This CDR3 is 15 amino acids long. Trimming removed 3 bases from V and 5 bases from J, with 16 bases in between.

The chain uses TRBV29-1 and TRBJ2-5; 10 nucleotides align to TRBD1. There are 16 residues in the CDR3. V shed 6 bases and J 1 base; nucleotides not matched to a gene: 11. The germline gives CDR1 SQVTM, CDR2 ANQGSEA. The chain's CDR3 is CSVKYGTGAVQETQYF. In DNA form, the CDR3 reads TGCAGCGTCAAATACGGGACAGGGGCAGTCCAAGAGACCCAGTACTTC.

The rearrangement uses TRBV28 and TRBJ2-2; tentatively, D is TRBD2 (5 bases). Germline V gene lookup returns CDR1 MDHEN and CDR2 SYDVKM. The CDR3 sequence is 13 residues long. Trimming took 3 bases from V and 6 from J, leaving 8 bases between them. This CDR3 is CASSFSLAGELFF. As DNA, the CDR3 is TGTGCCAGCAGTTTCTCACTAGCCGGGGAGCTGTTTTTT. Complete variable domain (other parts from reference TRBV28 and TRBJ2-2): DVKVTQSSRYLVKRTGEKVFLECVQDMDHENMFWYRQDPGLGLRLIYFSYDVKMKEKGDIPEGYSVSREKKERFSLILESASTNQTSMYLCASSFSLAGELFFGEGSRLTVL.

This rearrangement joins TRBV6-6 to TRBJ2-3; TRBD2 matches at 7 bases. With 1 base clipped from V and 0 bases from J, the junction kept 1 base outside the gene matches. The germline V gene encodes CDR1 MNHNY and CDR2 SVGAGI (reference sequence). This CDR3 is built from 15 residues. The CDR3 is CASSYLGGSTDTQYF. DNA for the CDR3: TGTGCCAGCAGTTACTTGGGGGGGAGCACAGATACGCAGTATTTT.

V usage is TRBV18 and J usage is TRBJ2-7; unclear D gene. The CDR3 is 14 residues long. Germline CDR1 and CDR2: KGHSH and LQKENI. Between the trimmed V and J ends, which lost 3 bases and 2 bases, there was a span of 11 bases. CDR3 DNA sequence: TGTGCCAGCTCACCGGTGGCAGTACCCTACGAGCAGTACTTC. Translation: CASSPVAVPYEQYF.

The chain links TRBV27 to TRBJ1-1, with D possibly being TRBD1 (6 bases). Germline V gene lookup returns CDR1 MNHEY and CDR2 SMNVEV (reference sequence). Trimming removed 5 bases from V and 4 bases from J, with 11 bases in between. The CDR3 contains 13 residues. Written as DNA, the CDR3 is TGTGCCAGCAGTCCAAAAGGGGGCACTGAAGCTTTCTTT. The encoded protein is CASSPKGGTEAFF.

V and J are TRBV2 and TRBJ2-4, with D perhaps matching TRBD1 (5 bases). With 5 bases removed from V and 1 base from J, the gap between germline ends came to 9 bases. The CDR3 has 14 amino acids. Germline CDR1 and CDR2: SNHLY and FYNNEI. CDR3 in DNA: TGTGCCAGCAGTCCGGACACGGCCAAAAACATTCAGTACTTC. The encoded protein is CASSPDTAKNIQYF.

This chain links TRBV7-8 with TRBJ2-5; 9 nucleotides align to TRBD1. The CDR3 contains 15 residues. Losses at the gene ends were 5 bases for V and 1 base for J; bases not matched to a gene: 5. Germline CDR1 and CDR2: SGHVS and FQNEAQ. The CDR3 DNA sequence: TGTGCCAGCAGCAACGGACAGGGGATCCAAGAGACCCAGTACTTC. It translates to CASSNGQGIQETQYF.